These 23 T cell receptor beta chains came from one sample sequenced in a study of low-dose radiotherapy and immunotherapy resistance in tumors. Both TCRalpha and TCRbeta chains were reverse transcribed with V-gene-specific primers. TCRs were put through 20 to 25 PCR cycles of amplification with Phusion. A constant-region primer and the V-primer adapter served as the primer pair. TCRdb independently ran MiXCR on the reads; one entry per CDR3 protein. The table includes 9,500 to 15,000 distinct CDR3 sequences, 65% to 85% detected once. All receptors come from a human donor with advanced metastatic prostate, ovarian, gallbladder or colorectal cancer (not recorded which). This table probably holds off-target reads from a library built for another chain.

In its sample, this clonotype was seen once. The chain uses TRBV26 and TRBJ1-5. TRBV26 represents a pseudogene. The CDR3 totals 12 residues. The CDR3 region is CASRPPNQPQHF. For the CDR3, the DNA is TGTGCCAGCAGGCCACCAAATCAGCCCCAGCATTTT.

The chain joins TRBV2 to TRBJ2-2, with D perhaps being TRBD1 or TRBD2 (6 bases each). The CDR3 has 17 amino acids. Deletions cut 2 bases from V and 6 bases from J, with 19 bases between. Germline CDR1 is SNHLY and CDR2 is FYNNEI. CDR3 region: CASSEYPDSTGAGELFF. The CDR3 DNA follows: TGTGCCAGCAGTGAATACCCGGACAGCACGGGGGCCGGGGAGCTGTTTTTT.

The chain carries TRBV28 and TRBJ2-7; D tentatively reads TRBD1 or TRBD2 (5 bases each). V was shortened by 3 bases and J by 2 bases, with 23 bases between the two germline ends. The germline V gene has CDR1 MDHEN and CDR2 SYDVKM. The CDR3 runs 18 residues. The CDR3 DNA is TGTGCCAGCAGTTTCCCCACACGTATGAGGGGCGGGCCCTACGAGCAGTACTTC. Encoded protein: CASSFPTRMRGGPYEQYF. The full variable domain, its missing parts supplied by reference TRBV28 and TRBJ2-7, is DVKVTQSSRYLVKRTGEKVFLECVQDMDHENMFWYRQDPGLGLRLIYFSYDVKMKEKGDIPEGYSVSREKKERFSLILESASTNQTSMYLCASSFPTRMRGGPYEQYFGPGTRLTVT.

This clonotype was observed a few times. The chain uses TRBV11-1 and TRBJ2-1; the D is unclear. Germline lookup yields CDR1 SGHAT and CDR2 FQDESV (reference sequence). This CDR3 region has 13 residues. V was cut by 2 bases and J by 10 bases, with 12 bases left in between. CDR3 nucleotides: TGTGCCAGCAGCTTAAGGCCTGGTTGGGAGCAGTTCTTC. It is translated as CASSLRPGWEQFF.

The chain joins TRBV29-1 to TRBJ1-2; D uncertain. The CDR3 runs to 12 residues. Trimming pared 0 bases from V and 7 bases from J, leaving 9 bases between. Germline assignment: CDR1 SQVTM and CDR2 ANQGSEA. The CDR3 protein is CSVEDSLRGYTF. The CDR3 DNA reads TGCAGCGTTGAAGACTCTCTCCGTGGCTACACCTTC.

The chain combines TRBV4-3 with TRBJ2-7; perhaps TRBD1 as D (6 bases). Looked up from germline, CDR1 is LGHNA and CDR2 is YSLEER. The CDR3 runs to 16 residues. The V end lost 1 base, the J end lost 0 bases, and 13 bases lay between the germline ends. The CDR3 loop is CASSQAADSLSYEQYF. CDR3 nucleotides: TGCGCCAGCAGCCAAGCCGCGGACAGTCTCTCCTACGAGCAGTACTTC.

This sequence joins TRBV7-2 and TRBJ2-5; 8 bases line up with TRBD2. The germline V gene encodes CDR1 SGHTA and CDR2 FQGNSA. This CDR3 is 15 amino acids long. V shed 0 bases, J shed 5 bases, and the junction held 5 bases outside the gene matches. The CDR3, as DNA: TGTGCCAGCAGCTTAGCGCCCAGCGGGAGTGAGACCCAGTACTTC. It encodes CASSLAPSGSETQYF.

This clonotype was seen once. DNA of the CDR3: TGCAGTGCTAGAGATTTTCTAGCCGGGTACAATGAGCAGTTCTTC. Its protein is CSARDFLAGYNEQFF. The genes are TRBV20-1 and TRBJ2-1, with D possibly matching TRBD2 (5 bases). CDR3 length: 15 amino acids. In germline, CDR1 is DFQATT, CDR2 SNEGSKA (reference sequence). The V end was cut by 0 bases, the J end by 4 bases, with 13 bases between.

The rearrangement uses TRBV7-2 and TRBJ1-2; D gene ambiguous. V was trimmed by 5 bases and J by 3 bases, leaving 25 bases between them. The CDR3 contains 18 residues. CDR1 and CDR2 from the germline V gene are SGHTA and FQGNSA. The CDR3 region is CASSIMYLVRANDYGYTF. The DNA of the CDR3 is TGTGCCAGCAGCATTATGTACCTCGTAAGGGCGAATGACTATGGCTACACCTTC.

This clonotype appeared a few times. The chain combines TRBV6-5 with TRBJ1-3; perhaps TRBD1 as D (5 bases). The CDR3 runs 17 residues. CDR1 is MNHEY, CDR2 SVGAGI, per germline. V was trimmed by 0 bases and J by 0 bases, leaving 12 bases between them. CDR3 sequence (DNA): TGTGCCAGCAGTTACTCGGGGACGGCGGTCTCTGGAAACACCATATATTTT. Protein product: CASSYSGTAVSGNTIYF.

This clonotype was found once. This chain connects TRBV30 to TRBJ2-1; D ambiguous. This CDR3 contains 13 residues. Germline CDR1 and CDR2: GTSNPN and SVGIG (reference sequence). Trimming stripped 4 bases from V and 5 bases from J, with 12 bases between. The CDR3 DNA is TGTGCCTGGAAAGGCTACCGAAACAATGAGCAGTTCTTC. Translating it yields CAWKGYRNNEQFF.

The V gene is TRBV5-6, the J gene TRBJ2-3; D possibly uses TRBD1 or TRBD2 (6 bases each). Germline V lookup: CDR1 SGHDT, CDR2 YYEEEE. The CDR3 contains 15 residues. V lost 2 bases and J lost 3, with 13 bases in between. DNA for the CDR3: TGTGCCAGCAGCTTTGGGGGGCTGAAGACAGATACGCAGTATTTT. The encoded protein is CASSFGGLKTDTQYF.

Only a few counts were recorded for this clonotype. J is TRBJ2-7 and V is TRBV2; the D is unclear. Trimming left V 5 bases short and J 8 bases short, with 19 bases between. The CDR3 loop spans 14 amino acids. Looked up from germline, CDR1 is SNHLY and CDR2 is FYNNEI. CDR3 region: CASSRDPSVAQQYF. CDR3 DNA: TGTGCCAGCAGTAGGGATCCCTCCGTAGCCCAGCAGTACTTC.

J is TRBJ1-4 and V is TRBV28; D gene unclear. The CDR3 sequence is 16 residues long. The V end was cut by 6 bases, the J end by 8 bases, with 22 bases between. Germline values: CDR1 MDHEN, CDR2 SYDVKM. The DNA for the CDR3 is TGTGCCAGCAGCTCCACCACGGGCTCGAGAGGCGAAAAACTGTTTTTT. This gives the protein CASSSTTGSRGEKLFF.

CDR3 nucleotides: TGTGCCACCCGGACAGGCGGTACGAGGCCCCAGCATTTT. Protein sequence: CATRTGGTRPQHF. This chain connects TRBV28 to TRBJ1-5, with TRBD1 matching over 7 bases. This CDR3 region has 13 residues. Germline V CDR1 and CDR2: MDHEN, SYDVKM. V was clipped by 10 bases and J by 9 bases; unmatched bases: 12.

The chain uses TRBV6-5 and TRBJ2-7, with 9 bases matching TRBD2. V gave up 6 bases and J gave up 0 bases; unmatched junction bases: 15. The germline CDR1 and CDR2 sequences are MNHEY and SVGAGI. The CDR3 sequence is 18 residues long. The CDR3 nucleotides are TGTGCCAGCAGCTCCCCCGGAGCGGGAGGCCTTAGCTCCTACGAGCAGTACTTC. Protein sequence: CASSSPGAGGLSSYEQYF.

This clonotype was found a few times. The V gene is TRBV28, the J gene TRBJ1-1; D not certain. V lost 2 bases to trimming and J lost 0 bases, with 7 bases between them. This CDR3 is built from 14 residues. Looked up from germline, CDR1 is MDHEN and CDR2 is SYDVKM. The CDR3 sequence: CASSLEWMNTEAFF. DNA for the CDR3: TGTGCCAGCAGTTTAGAGTGGATGAACACTGAAGCTTTCTTT.

This clonotype was counted a single time. This chain connects TRBV28 to TRBJ2-3, with 8 bases matching TRBD2. The CDR3 length is 15 residues. With V trimmed by 7 bases and J by 3 bases, 9 bases remained unmatched. Germline V lookup: CDR1 MDHEN, CDR2 SYDVKM. CDR3 nucleotides: TGTGCCAGCACCCGGGGGGGTAGCGGGACAGATACGCAGTATTTT. Translated: CASTRGGSGTDTQYF.

The rearrangement uses TRBV19 and TRBJ2-2; D is undetermined. Germline CDR1 is LNHDA and CDR2 is SQIVND (reference sequence). The V and J ends lost 11 bases and 0 bases respectively, with 13 bases between them. This CDR3 region has 14 residues. In nucleotides, the CDR3 is TGTGCCGCTGCAGAGAACGCGAACACCGGGGAGCTGTTTTTT. As protein: CAAAENANTGELFF.

The genes are TRBV6-2 or TRBV6-3 and TRBJ2-7; D gene ambiguous. The CDR3 contains 12 residues. The V end was cut by 0 bases, the J end by 3 bases, with 3 bases between. Germline V lookup: CDR1 MNHEY, CDR2 SVGEGT. CDR3 in DNA: TGTGCCAGCAGTTACTCGAGCTACGAGCAGTACTTC. This encodes CASSYSSYEQYF.

A single count supports this clonotype. The CDR3 spells CASSLYDRFLHTQYF. DNA of the CDR3: TGTGCCAGCAGTTTGTACGACAGGTTCCTCCATACGCAGTATTTT. The V gene is TRBV28, the J gene TRBJ2-3, with D possibly matching TRBD1 (6 bases). CDR3 length: 15 amino acids. CDR1 is MDHEN and CDR2 is SYDVKM in the germline V gene. The V and J ends lost 3 bases and 7 bases respectively, with 17 bases between them.

The chain joins TRBV2 to TRBJ1-5, with D hard to call. The CDR3 length is 10 residues. The germline gives CDR1 SNHLY, CDR2 FYNNEI. Trimming removed 7 bases at V and 3 bases at J, with 1 base between. CDR3 loop: CASNNQPQHF. The CDR3 DNA reads TGTGCCAGCAACAATCAGCCCCAGCATTTT.

The V gene is TRBV20-1, the J gene TRBJ2-5, with TRBD1 identical over 10 bases. After removal of 5 bases from V and 6 bases from J, the junction contained 6 bases not matched to a gene. The CDR3 runs 13 residues. Germline-derived CDR1 and CDR2 are DFQATT and SNEGSKA (reference sequence). As DNA, the CDR3 is TGCAGTGCTCCCCGGACAGGGGGAAAGACCCAGTACTTC. Amino acids: CSAPRTGGKTQYF.